Only a few counts were recorded for the clone carrying this T cell receptor (beta chain). Antigen specificity is unknown. Between the trimmed V and J ends, which lost 0 bases and 9 bases, there was a span of 5 bases. Looked up from germline, CDR1 is KGHDR and CDR2 is SFDVKD. This CDR3 contains 12 residues. Attachment of unique molecular identifiers to individual cDNA molecules was performed. MiXCR, applied by TCRdb to the 5' RACE reads, yields one record per CDR3 protein. The table has around 76,000 distinct CDR3 sequences, about 12% seen once. These data belong to a study of early T cells in non-severe SARS-CoV-2 infection. Study-level background: Whole-blood bulk RNA, unsorted, was sequenced, and chains were unpaired. Whole-study results and caveats: Matches to VDJdb favored anti-spike CD8 responses and missed private and CD4 specificities.

Specimen: whole blood. The chain is built from TRBV24-1 and TRBJ2-1; D is uncertain. The origin of this receptor is an adult who was a healthcare worker with PCR-confirmed SARS-CoV-2 infection or an uninfected control (not recorded which). The CDR3 DNA is TGTGCCACCAGTGATTTGACTCGTGAGCAGTTCTTC. Its protein is CATSDLTREQFF.